What follows are 12 T cell receptor beta chains derived from one specimen sequenced in a study of T cell responses to AZD1222 COVID-19 vaccine. Some clones are missing from TCRdb's copy, which holds only in-frame ones; the method was immunoSEQ multiplex PCR. The table has some 180,000 clones, around 94% seen once; the top ten hold around 1.6%. Here the sequenced sample was peripheral blood, taken 28 days after the second AZD1222 dose. These receptors were taken from an adult who received the AZD1222 COVID-19 vaccine.

The chain is built from TRBV12-3 or TRBV12-4 and TRBJ1-2; D gene unclear. The V gene lost 5 bases and the J gene lost 4 bases, with 8 bases spanning the gap. The CDR3 length is 12 residues. The CDR3 loop is CASSRFSYGYTF. Written as DNA, the CDR3 is TGTGCCAGCAGTAGATTTTCCTATGGCTACACCTTC.

This chain connects TRBV29-1 to TRBJ1-1, with 7 bases identical to TRBD1. CDR1 and CDR2 (germline): SQVTM, ANQGSEA. With 6 bases clipped from V and 1 base from J, the junction kept 8 bases outside the gene matches. This CDR3 has 14 residues. The CDR3 protein is CSVEPGQRNTEAFF. In DNA form, the CDR3 reads TGCAGCGTGGAACCGGGACAGAGGAACACTGAAGCTTTCTTT.

On this clone itself: The same CDR3 also results from other DNA sequences found in this sample. The chain carries TRBV9 and TRBJ2-2; no reliable D call. Germline-derived CDR1 and CDR2 are SGDLS and YYNGEE. Trimming stripped 1 base from V and 2 bases from J, with 6 bases between. This CDR3 region has 14 residues. The chain's CDR3 is CASSVNPNTGELFF. The CDR3 region has the DNA TGTGCCAGCAGCGTAAATCCAAACACCGGGGAGCTGTTTTTT.

The sample holds a few counts of this clone. This chain connects TRBV19 to TRBJ1-4; no definite D call. Trimming cost V 3 bases and J 7 bases, with 12 bases left between them. This CDR3 region has 14 residues. Looked up from germline, CDR1 is LNHDA and CDR2 is SQIVND (reference sequence). CDR3: CASSIEAEGEKLFF. CDR3 coding DNA: TGTGCCAGTAGTATTGAGGCAGAGGGTGAAAAACTGTTTTTT.

This clone came up once. V usage is TRBV6-2 or TRBV6-3 and J usage is TRBJ2-5; unclear D gene. CDR3 length: 16 amino acids. Trimming shortened V by 0 bases and J by 1 base, and 12 bases separated the two germline ends. The germline V gene has CDR1 MNHEY and CDR2 SVGEGT. The CDR3 protein is CASSYSAGGSQETQYF. Written as DNA, the CDR3 is TGTGCCAGCAGTTACTCCGCTGGCGGAAGCCAAGAGACCCAGTACTTC.

The chain joins TRBV6-6 to TRBJ1-2, with a possible D match to TRBD1 (5 bases). Germline loops: CDR1 MNHNY, CDR2 SVGAGI (reference sequence). V was trimmed by 5 bases and J by 4 bases, leaving 23 bases between them. This CDR3 is 17 amino acids long. The CDR3 region has the DNA TGTGCCAGCAGTCCTTCCCCGGGGGGGGGAATGGGCTATGGCTACACCTTC. It yields the protein CASSPSPGGGMGYGYTF.

This sequence joins TRBV28 and TRBJ2-7; perhaps D is TRBD1 or TRBD2 (6 bases each). The CDR3 consists of 12 residues. V was trimmed by 7 bases and J by 3 bases, leaving 10 bases between them. Per the germline V gene, CDR1 is MDHEN and CDR2 is SYDVKM. CDR3 sequence: CASTEGGYEQYF. The CDR3 DNA reads as TGTGCCAGCACGGAGGGGGGCTACGAGCAGTACTTC.

The J gene is TRBJ2-5, the V gene TRBV5-4; D is undetermined. CDR3 size: 13 residues. Germline V gives CDR1 SGHNT, CDR2 YYREEE (reference sequence). Trimming took 4 bases from V and 4 from J, leaving 11 bases between them. The CDR3 loop is CASSLRPRETQYF. The CDR3 region has the DNA TGTGCCAGCAGCCTCCGTCCCCGAGAGACCCAGTACTTC.

V is TRBV18 and J is TRBJ1-4; no clear D gene. From germline, CDR1 is KGHSH and CDR2 LQKENI. The CDR3 consists of 13 residues. Between the trimmed V and J ends, which lost 2 bases and 8 bases, there was a span of 9 bases. In DNA form, the CDR3 reads TGTGCCAGCTCACCAGTAGCATTCGAAAAACTGTTTTTT. It is translated as CASSPVAFEKLFF.

The chain links TRBV18 to TRBJ2-5; 11 bases match TRBD1. Germline trimming cut 6 bases from V and 4 bases from J; bases unmatched to any gene: 7. Germline V gives CDR1 KGHSH, CDR2 LQKENI. The CDR3 spans 15 residues. CDR3 residues: CASSQGQGARETQYF. The CDR3 DNA reads TGTGCCAGCTCCCAAGGACAGGGGGCGCGAGAGACCCAGTACTTC.

This clone appeared a single time. The V gene is TRBV2, the J gene TRBJ1-6, with D unclear. V was pared by 8 bases and J by 0 bases, with 17 bases between. This CDR3 spans 17 amino acids. CDR1 and CDR2 (germline): SNHLY, FYNNEI. CDR3 DNA: TGTGCCAGCCGTTCAGCGGGCCTGAGCTCCTATAATTCACCCCTCCACTTT. Protein sequence: CASRSAGLSSYNSPLHF. Full variable domain (rest looked up from reference TRBV2 and TRBJ1-6): EPEVTQTPSHQVTQMGQEVILRCVPISNHLYFYWYRQILGQKVEFLVSFYNNEISEKSEIFDDQFSVERPDGSNFTLKIRSTKLEDSAMYFCASRSAGLSSYNSPLHFGNGTRLTVT.

V usage is TRBV7-2 and J usage is TRBJ1-6; D remains ambiguous. The CDR3 is 15 amino acids. The V gene lost 8 bases and the J gene lost 0 bases, with 11 bases spanning the gap. CDR1 is SGHTA, CDR2 FQGNSA, per germline. The CDR3 loop is CASRGRSSYNSPLHF. The CDR3 DNA reads TGTGCCAGCCGAGGACGGAGCTCCTATAATTCACCCCTCCACTTT.